The T cell receptor beta chain under discussion was sequenced for a study of blood T cell repertoires in COVID-19. In the study overall: The samples span acute and convalescent COVID-19 from the United States, Italy and Spain.

This CDR3 has 19 residues. In the original workflow: Researchers report that nucleated cell counts were estimated from reference gene primer amplification. Generated by immunoSEQ multiplex PCR, the TCRdb table keeps only in-frame clones and is missing some. From that table come the V and J calls and clone size; the DNA was used to work out D and trimming. Among roughly 70,000 clones listed, 80% to 90% were seen once. This sequence was found in a man aged 45-65 years with active COVID-19. The genes are TRBV21-1 and TRBJ2-7; TRBD1 is taken as the D call from the table, unchecked against the DNA. TRBV21-1 is a pseudogene. Sequenced input: peripheral blood. The CDR3 loop reads CASSKAGVARAHNGDEQYF. CDR3 DNA sequence: TGTGCCAGCAGCAAAGCAGGGGTAGCCAGGGCCCATAATGGCGACGAGCAGTACTTC.